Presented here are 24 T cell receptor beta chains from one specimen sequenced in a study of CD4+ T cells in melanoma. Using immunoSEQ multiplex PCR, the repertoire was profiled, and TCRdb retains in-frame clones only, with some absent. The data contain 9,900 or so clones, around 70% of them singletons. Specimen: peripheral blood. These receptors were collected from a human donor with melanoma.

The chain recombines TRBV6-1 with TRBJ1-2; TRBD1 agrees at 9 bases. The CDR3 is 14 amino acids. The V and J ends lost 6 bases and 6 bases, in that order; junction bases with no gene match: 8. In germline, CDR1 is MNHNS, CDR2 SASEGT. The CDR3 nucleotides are TGTGCCAGCAGCCATGACAGGGGGGCGGATGGCTACACCTTC. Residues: CASSHDRGADGYTF.

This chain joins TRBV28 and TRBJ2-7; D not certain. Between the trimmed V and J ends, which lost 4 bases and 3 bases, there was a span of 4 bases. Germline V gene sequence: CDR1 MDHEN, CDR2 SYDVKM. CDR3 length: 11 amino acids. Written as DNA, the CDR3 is TGTGCCAGCAGTTCCTACTACGAGCAGTACTTC. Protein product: CASSSYYEQYF. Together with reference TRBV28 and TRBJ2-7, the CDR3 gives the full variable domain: DVKVTQSSRYLVKRTGEKVFLECVQDMDHENMFWYRQDPGLGLRLIYFSYDVKMKEKGDIPEGYSVSREKKERFSLILESASTNQTSMYLCASSSYYEQYFGPGTRLTVT.

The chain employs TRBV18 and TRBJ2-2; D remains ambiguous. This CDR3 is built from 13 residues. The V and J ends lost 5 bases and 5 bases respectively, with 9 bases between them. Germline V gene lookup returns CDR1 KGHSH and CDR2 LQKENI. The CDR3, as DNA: TGTGCCAGCTCAACCTCGCGGACCGGGGAGCTGTTTTTT. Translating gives CASSTSRTGELFF.

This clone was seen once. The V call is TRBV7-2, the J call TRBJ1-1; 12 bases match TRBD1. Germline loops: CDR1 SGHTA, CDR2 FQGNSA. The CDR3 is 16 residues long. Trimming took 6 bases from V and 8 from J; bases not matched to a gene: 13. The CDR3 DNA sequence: TGTGCCAGCAGGTCCGGGACAGGGGGCCGATCGGGAGAAGCTTTCTTT. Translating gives CASRSGTGGRSGEAFF.

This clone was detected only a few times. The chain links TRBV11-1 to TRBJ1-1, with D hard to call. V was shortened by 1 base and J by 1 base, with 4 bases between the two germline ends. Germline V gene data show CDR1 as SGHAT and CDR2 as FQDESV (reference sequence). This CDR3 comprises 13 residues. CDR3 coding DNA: TGTGCCAGCAGCTTAGACACGAACACTGAAGCTTTCTTT. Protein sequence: CASSLDTNTEAFF.

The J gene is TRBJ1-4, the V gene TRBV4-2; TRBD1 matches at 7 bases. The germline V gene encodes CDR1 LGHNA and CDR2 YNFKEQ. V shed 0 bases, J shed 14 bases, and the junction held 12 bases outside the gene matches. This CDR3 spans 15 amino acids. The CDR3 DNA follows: TGTGCCAGCAGCCAAGACCGACAGGGCCCAAAACGGCTGTTTTTT. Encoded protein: CASSQDRQGPKRLFF.

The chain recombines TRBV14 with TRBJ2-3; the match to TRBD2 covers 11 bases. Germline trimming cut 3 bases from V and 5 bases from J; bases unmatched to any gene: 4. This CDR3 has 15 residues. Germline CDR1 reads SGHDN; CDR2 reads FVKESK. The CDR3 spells CASSHRLAGIDTQYF. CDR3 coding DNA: TGTGCCAGCAGCCATAGACTAGCGGGGATAGATACGCAGTATTTT.

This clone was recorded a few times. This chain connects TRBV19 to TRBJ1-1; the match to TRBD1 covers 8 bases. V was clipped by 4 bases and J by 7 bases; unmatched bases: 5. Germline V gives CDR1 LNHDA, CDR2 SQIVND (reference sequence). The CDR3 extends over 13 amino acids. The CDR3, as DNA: TGTGCCAGTAGTAGAGAGGGACAGGATGAAGCTTTCTTT. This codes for CASSREGQDEAFF.

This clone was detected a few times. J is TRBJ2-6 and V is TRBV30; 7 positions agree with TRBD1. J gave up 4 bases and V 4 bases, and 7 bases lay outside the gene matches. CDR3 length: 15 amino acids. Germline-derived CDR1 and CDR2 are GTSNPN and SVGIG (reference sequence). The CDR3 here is CAWIHRGSGANVLTF. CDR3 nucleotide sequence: TGTGCCTGGATTCACAGGGGATCCGGGGCCAACGTCCTGACTTTC.

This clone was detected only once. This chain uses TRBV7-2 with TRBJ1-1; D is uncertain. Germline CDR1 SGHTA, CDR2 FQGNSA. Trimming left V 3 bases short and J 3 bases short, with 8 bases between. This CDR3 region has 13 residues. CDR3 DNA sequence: TGTGCCAGCAGCTTTTCCTCGTACACTGAAGCTTTCTTT. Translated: CASSFSSYTEAFF.

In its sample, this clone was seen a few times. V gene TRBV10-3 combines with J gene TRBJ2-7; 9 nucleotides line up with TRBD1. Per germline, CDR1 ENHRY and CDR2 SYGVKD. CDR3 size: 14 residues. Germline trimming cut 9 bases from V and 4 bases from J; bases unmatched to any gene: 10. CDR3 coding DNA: TGTGCCATTCATTCCGGGACAGGGCAATACGAGCAGTACTTC. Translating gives CAIHSGTGQYEQYF.

The CDR3 loop reads CASSVASGGLTSGANVLTF. CDR3 nucleotide sequence: TGTGCCAGCAGCGTAGCATCCGGGGGCCTAACCTCTGGGGCCAACGTCCTGACTTTC. This chain links TRBV9 with TRBJ2-6; D may correspond to TRBD1 or TRBD2 (6 bases each). The CDR3 loop spans 19 amino acids. Between the trimmed V and J ends, which lost 0 bases and 0 bases, there was a span of 16 bases. Germline V CDR1 and CDR2: SGDLS, YYNGEE.

The CDR3 protein is CASRDRWGNEQFF. In nucleotides, the CDR3 is TGTGCCAGCAGGGACAGGTGGGGCAATGAGCAGTTCTTC. This rearrangement joins TRBV6-1 to TRBJ2-1; 7 nucleotides align to TRBD1. Germline-derived CDR1 and CDR2 are MNHNS and SASEGT. This CDR3 region has 13 residues. With V trimmed by 6 bases and J by 6 bases, 5 bases remained unmatched.

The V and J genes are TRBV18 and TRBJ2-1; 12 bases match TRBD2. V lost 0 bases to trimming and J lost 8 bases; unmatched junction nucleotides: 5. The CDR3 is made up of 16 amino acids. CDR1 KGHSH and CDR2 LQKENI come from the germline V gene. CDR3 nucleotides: TGTGCCAGCTCACCACCGAAACTAGCGGGGGGCCATGAGCAGTTCTTC. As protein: CASSPPKLAGGHEQFF.

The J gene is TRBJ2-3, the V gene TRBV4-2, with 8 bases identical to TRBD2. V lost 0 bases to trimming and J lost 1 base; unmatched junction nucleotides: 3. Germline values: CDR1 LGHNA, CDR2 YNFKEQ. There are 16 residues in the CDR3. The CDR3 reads CASSQDAAGGTDTQYF. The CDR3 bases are TGTGCCAGCAGCCAAGATGCAGCGGGGGGCACAGATACGCAGTATTTT.

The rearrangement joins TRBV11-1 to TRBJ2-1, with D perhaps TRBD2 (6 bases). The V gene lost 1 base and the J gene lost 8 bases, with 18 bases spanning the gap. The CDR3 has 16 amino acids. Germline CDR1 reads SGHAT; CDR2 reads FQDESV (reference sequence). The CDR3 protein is CASSLVLAGKAHEQFF. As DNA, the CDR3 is TGTGCCAGCAGCTTAGTCTTGGCGGGGAAGGCCCATGAGCAGTTCTTC.

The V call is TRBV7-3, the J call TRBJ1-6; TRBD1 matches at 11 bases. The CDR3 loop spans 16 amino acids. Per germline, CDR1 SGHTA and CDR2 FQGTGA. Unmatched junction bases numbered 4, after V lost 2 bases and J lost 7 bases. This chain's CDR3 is CASSLGTGGMNSPLHF. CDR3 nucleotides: TGTGCCAGCAGCTTAGGGACAGGGGGTATGAATTCACCCCTCCACTTT.

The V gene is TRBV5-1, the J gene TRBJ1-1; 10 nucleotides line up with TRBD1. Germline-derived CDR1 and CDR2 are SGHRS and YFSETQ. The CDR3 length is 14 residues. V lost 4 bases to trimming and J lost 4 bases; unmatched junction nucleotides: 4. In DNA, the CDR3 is TGCGCCAGCAGCCCCGGACAGGGGGGCACTGAAGCTTTCTTT. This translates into CASSPGQGGTEAFF.

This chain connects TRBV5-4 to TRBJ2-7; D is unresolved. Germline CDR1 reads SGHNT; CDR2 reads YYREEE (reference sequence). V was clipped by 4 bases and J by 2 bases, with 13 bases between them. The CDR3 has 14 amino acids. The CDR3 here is CASSTQTGTYEQYF. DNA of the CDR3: TGTGCCAGCAGCACCCAGACCGGAACCTACGAGCAGTACTTC. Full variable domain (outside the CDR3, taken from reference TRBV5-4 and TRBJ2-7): ETGVTQSPTHLIKTRGQQVTLRCSSQSGHNTVSWYQQALGQGPQFIFQYYREEENGRGNFPPRFSGLQFPNYSSELNVNALELDDSALYLCASSTQTGTYEQYFGPGTRLTVT.

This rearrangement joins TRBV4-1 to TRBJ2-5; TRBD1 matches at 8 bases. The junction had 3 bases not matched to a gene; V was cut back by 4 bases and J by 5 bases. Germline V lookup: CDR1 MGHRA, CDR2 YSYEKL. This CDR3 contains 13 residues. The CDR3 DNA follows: TGCGCCAGCAGCCGACAGGGGTCGGAGACCCAGTACTTC. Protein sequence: CASSRQGSETQYF.

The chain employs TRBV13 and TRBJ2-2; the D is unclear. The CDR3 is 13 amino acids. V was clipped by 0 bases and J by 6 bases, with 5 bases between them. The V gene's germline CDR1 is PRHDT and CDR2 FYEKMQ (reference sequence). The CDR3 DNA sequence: TGTGCCAGCAGCTTAGGACATTCCGGGGAGCTGTTTTTT. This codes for CASSLGHSGELFF.

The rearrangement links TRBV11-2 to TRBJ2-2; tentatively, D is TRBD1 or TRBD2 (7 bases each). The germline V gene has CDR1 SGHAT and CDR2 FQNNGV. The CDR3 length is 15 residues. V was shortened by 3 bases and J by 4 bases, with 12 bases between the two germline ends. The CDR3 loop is CASSLTGRGTGELFF. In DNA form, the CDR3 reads TGTGCCAGCAGCTTGACAGGGAGGGGCACCGGGGAGCTGTTTTTT.

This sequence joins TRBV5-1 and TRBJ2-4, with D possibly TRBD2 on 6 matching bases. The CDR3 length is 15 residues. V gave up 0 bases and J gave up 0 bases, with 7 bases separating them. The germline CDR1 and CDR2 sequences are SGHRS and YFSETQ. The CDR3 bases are TGCGCCAGCAGCTTGGGGGGGGAAGCCAAAAACATTCAGTACTTC. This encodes CASSLGGEAKNIQYF.

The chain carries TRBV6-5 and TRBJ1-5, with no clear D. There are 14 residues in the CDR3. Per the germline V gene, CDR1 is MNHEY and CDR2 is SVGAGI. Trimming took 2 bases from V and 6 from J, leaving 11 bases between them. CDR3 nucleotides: TGTGCCAGCAGTTACGGTGCATTGTCTCAGCCCCAGCATTTT. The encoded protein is CASSYGALSQPQHF.